These T cell receptor beta chains were read from a single sample in a study of CD8 T cells in Susac syndrome. TCRdb reprocessed the immunoSEQ multiplex PCR reads via MiXCR and lists one record per CDR3 protein. Among 300,000 or so distinct CDR3 sequences, just over 90% were seen once, and the ten largest hold 0.065%. Sequenced material: CD4+ T cells from PBMCs. The receptors here all came from a human donor with multiple sclerosis. Both conserved end residues are part of each CDR3.

TRBV3-1	14	TRBJ2-3	CASSPPGSTDTQYF
TRBV3-1	18	TRBJ2-1	CASSQDIFGVASYNEQFF
TRBV5-1	16	TRBJ1-3	CASSLTGGYSGNTIYF
TRBV10-3	14	TRBJ2-3	CAIRGNTSTDTQYF
TRBV20-1	12	TRBJ1-2	CSALWTTYGYTF
TRBV4-1	16	TRBJ1-1	CASSQDRRGLGTEAFF
TRBV19	13	TRBJ1-2	CASSVVILEGYTF
TRBV2	14	TRBJ2-7	CASRPRSFGDEQYF
TRBV7-6	17	TRBJ2-4	CASSQGSGTSGKNIQYF
TRBV20-1	15	TRBJ2-7	CSARDPRLALSEQYF